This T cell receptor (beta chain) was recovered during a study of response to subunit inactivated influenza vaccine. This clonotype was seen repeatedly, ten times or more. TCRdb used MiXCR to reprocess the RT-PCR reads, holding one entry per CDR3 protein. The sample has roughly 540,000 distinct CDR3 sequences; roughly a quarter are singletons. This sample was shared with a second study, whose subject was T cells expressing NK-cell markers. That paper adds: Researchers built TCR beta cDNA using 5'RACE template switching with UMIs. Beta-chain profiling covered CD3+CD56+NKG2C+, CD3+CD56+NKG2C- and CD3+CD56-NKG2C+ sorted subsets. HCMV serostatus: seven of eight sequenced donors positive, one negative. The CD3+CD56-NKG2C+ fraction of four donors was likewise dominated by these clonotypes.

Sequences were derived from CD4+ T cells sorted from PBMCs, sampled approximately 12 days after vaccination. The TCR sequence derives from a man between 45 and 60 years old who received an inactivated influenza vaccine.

Here the CDR3 reads CASRSRGALQETQYF. The CDR3, as DNA: TGTGCCAGCAGGAGCCGGGGGGCCCTCCAAGAGACCCAGTACTTC. The chain uses TRBV2 and TRBJ2-5; TRBD2 is a possible D gene (7 bases). Per germline, CDR1 SNHLY and CDR2 FYNNEI. Trimming took off 6 bases at V and 1 base at J, with 15 bases between the two ends. This CDR3 region has 15 residues.